This T cell receptor beta chain stems from a study of immune heterogeneity within non-small cell lung tumors (dated by TCRdb to the late 2010s). As for the study more broadly: By histology, the tumors were a few squamous cell carcinomas, nine to eleven non-squamous carcinomas and 1 tumor not otherwise specified. The study combined whole-exome sequencing, RNA-seq and TCR beta repertoire sequencing of multiple spatially distinct regions from each NSCLC tumor to examine intratumoral immune heterogeneity. For mutant peptides 8 to 11 amino acids long, netMHCpan-3.0 predicted neoantigen binding to the HLA alleles of each patient. Transcriptome data were available for just 35 to 50 loci from about a dozen patients, whereas TCR repertoire analysis spanned approximately 57 tumor loci from roughly 14 patients. Study-level results and caveats: High-frequency TCR beta clonotypes were found to be largely distinct between individual patients. Local T-cell repertoire clonality showed a statistically significant but moderate positive correlation with local tumor mutational burden (R about 0.35). Within a patient, identical dominant CDR3B clonotypes were found to recur across loci, yet unique high-frequency clones were also harbored in different tumor locations.

This clonotype has a handful of counts. Its antigen remains unidentified. Base qualities are not recorded, but no much larger clone differs from it by a single base. For the TCR template, genomic DNA was extracted from bulk tumor tissue, and around 600 ng of gDNA was amplified for each sample. Multiple biopsies per primary tumor were taken during surgery, spaced as far apart as possible within the tumor mass. The study cohort was described as untreated, and the patients were newly diagnosed NSCLC cases having curative surgery. The samples came from roughly 15 patients with newly diagnosed non-small cell lung cancer who were having surgery intended to be curative. A couple of independent pathologists reviewed the resected tumor masses. Sequencing was performed only on DNA and RNA samples of high quality. The TCR beta CDR3 region was amplified with a multiplex PCR system whose first round ran for roughly 9 cycles using 32 V-gene forward primers and 13 J-gene reverse primers. The first PCR round was done with a QIAGEN Multiplex PCR Kit, and the primer sequences were filed in Chinese patent CN105087789A. In a second PCR round, Illumina universal primers were added with the Phusion High-Fidelity PCR Kit. Sequencing of the TCR libraries was done on the Illumina HiSeq X Ten platform in paired-end mode with a 151 bp read length. The original methods were these. Cutadapt was used to discard reads without multiplex PCR primers, PEAR merged the read pairs, and MiXCR with default settings called the CDR3 regions. Repertoire diversity used Shannon entropy, and clonality was computed as one minus Shannon entropy divided by ln of productive unique sequence count. Clonotypes at a frequency of at least 0.5% were defined as dominant or high-frequency T-cell clones. Clones were called with MiXCR by TCRdb after fastp trimmed the public reads at Q25, and only in-frame beta chains were retained. A single entry per CDR3 protein holds the most common genes and DNA from its merged rows. These V and J calls rely on TCRdb rather than the paper's analysis. Counted in this sample were some 31,000 distinct CDR3 sequences; more than 25% of them appeared once. Roughly 4% of the sample goes to the ten largest clones.

The sequenced material came from lung tumor tissue. The clonotype was recovered from a man aged 35 to 55 with non-small cell lung cancer.

CDR3 reads: CASSITQSSYNEQFF. The DNA sequence reads TGTGCCAGTAGTATTACCCAGAGCTCCTACAATGAGCAGTTCTTC. The receptor chain draws on TRBV19 and TRBJ2-1, with the D gene too uncertain to name. The CDR3 contains 15 residues, cysteine and phenylalanine counted. Kept here is only the CDR3 DNA, which spans 45 bases and is read in frame from base 1. At the junction V is shortened by 3 bases and J by 0 bases, with 9 bases in between. The CDR1 and CDR2 encoded by the germline V gene (reference sequence) are LNHDA and SQIVND. Supplemented by the reference TRBV19 and TRBJ2-1 proteins around the CDR3, the complete variable domain is DGGITQSPKYLFRKEGQNVTLSCEQNLNHDAMYWYRQDPGQGLRLIYYSQIVNDFQKGDIAEGYSVSREKKESFPLTVTSAQKNPTAFYLCASSITQSSYNEQFFGPGTRLTVL.